This T cell receptor (beta chain) was profiled in a study of blood T cell repertoires in COVID-19. Study information: From T cells, B-cell-depleted T cells, or PBMCs came the material, which was cDNA or gDNA.

Individuals drawn from 20 to 25 US areas were roughly 18 to 95 years old. For recovered donors of Cohort 3, there were two negative PCRs, clearance, or symptom resolution. This CDR3 has 14 amino acids. Germline V gene sequence: CDR1 SGDLS, CDR2 YYNGEE. The V end was cut by 0 bases, the J end by 2 bases, with 6 bases between. Per the original data handling: Using reference gene primer amplification, nucleated cell counts were estimated. Generated by immunoSEQ multiplex PCR, the TCRdb table keeps only in-frame clones and is missing some. V, J and clone size reflect that table, while D and trimming were determined from the DNA. The sample yields under 450,000 clones, about 90% seen once. For this clone: Other DNA sequences from this sample encode an identical CDR3 as well.

The chain joins TRBV9 to TRBJ1-5; D call uncertain. This TCR was sampled from a man younger than 45 who had recovered from COVID-19. The sequenced sample was PBMCs or T cells enriched from blood (not recorded which). Here the CDR3 reads CASSVGGGNQPQHF. As DNA, the CDR3 is TGTGCCAGCAGCGTAGGAGGCGGCAATCAGCCCCAGCATTTT.